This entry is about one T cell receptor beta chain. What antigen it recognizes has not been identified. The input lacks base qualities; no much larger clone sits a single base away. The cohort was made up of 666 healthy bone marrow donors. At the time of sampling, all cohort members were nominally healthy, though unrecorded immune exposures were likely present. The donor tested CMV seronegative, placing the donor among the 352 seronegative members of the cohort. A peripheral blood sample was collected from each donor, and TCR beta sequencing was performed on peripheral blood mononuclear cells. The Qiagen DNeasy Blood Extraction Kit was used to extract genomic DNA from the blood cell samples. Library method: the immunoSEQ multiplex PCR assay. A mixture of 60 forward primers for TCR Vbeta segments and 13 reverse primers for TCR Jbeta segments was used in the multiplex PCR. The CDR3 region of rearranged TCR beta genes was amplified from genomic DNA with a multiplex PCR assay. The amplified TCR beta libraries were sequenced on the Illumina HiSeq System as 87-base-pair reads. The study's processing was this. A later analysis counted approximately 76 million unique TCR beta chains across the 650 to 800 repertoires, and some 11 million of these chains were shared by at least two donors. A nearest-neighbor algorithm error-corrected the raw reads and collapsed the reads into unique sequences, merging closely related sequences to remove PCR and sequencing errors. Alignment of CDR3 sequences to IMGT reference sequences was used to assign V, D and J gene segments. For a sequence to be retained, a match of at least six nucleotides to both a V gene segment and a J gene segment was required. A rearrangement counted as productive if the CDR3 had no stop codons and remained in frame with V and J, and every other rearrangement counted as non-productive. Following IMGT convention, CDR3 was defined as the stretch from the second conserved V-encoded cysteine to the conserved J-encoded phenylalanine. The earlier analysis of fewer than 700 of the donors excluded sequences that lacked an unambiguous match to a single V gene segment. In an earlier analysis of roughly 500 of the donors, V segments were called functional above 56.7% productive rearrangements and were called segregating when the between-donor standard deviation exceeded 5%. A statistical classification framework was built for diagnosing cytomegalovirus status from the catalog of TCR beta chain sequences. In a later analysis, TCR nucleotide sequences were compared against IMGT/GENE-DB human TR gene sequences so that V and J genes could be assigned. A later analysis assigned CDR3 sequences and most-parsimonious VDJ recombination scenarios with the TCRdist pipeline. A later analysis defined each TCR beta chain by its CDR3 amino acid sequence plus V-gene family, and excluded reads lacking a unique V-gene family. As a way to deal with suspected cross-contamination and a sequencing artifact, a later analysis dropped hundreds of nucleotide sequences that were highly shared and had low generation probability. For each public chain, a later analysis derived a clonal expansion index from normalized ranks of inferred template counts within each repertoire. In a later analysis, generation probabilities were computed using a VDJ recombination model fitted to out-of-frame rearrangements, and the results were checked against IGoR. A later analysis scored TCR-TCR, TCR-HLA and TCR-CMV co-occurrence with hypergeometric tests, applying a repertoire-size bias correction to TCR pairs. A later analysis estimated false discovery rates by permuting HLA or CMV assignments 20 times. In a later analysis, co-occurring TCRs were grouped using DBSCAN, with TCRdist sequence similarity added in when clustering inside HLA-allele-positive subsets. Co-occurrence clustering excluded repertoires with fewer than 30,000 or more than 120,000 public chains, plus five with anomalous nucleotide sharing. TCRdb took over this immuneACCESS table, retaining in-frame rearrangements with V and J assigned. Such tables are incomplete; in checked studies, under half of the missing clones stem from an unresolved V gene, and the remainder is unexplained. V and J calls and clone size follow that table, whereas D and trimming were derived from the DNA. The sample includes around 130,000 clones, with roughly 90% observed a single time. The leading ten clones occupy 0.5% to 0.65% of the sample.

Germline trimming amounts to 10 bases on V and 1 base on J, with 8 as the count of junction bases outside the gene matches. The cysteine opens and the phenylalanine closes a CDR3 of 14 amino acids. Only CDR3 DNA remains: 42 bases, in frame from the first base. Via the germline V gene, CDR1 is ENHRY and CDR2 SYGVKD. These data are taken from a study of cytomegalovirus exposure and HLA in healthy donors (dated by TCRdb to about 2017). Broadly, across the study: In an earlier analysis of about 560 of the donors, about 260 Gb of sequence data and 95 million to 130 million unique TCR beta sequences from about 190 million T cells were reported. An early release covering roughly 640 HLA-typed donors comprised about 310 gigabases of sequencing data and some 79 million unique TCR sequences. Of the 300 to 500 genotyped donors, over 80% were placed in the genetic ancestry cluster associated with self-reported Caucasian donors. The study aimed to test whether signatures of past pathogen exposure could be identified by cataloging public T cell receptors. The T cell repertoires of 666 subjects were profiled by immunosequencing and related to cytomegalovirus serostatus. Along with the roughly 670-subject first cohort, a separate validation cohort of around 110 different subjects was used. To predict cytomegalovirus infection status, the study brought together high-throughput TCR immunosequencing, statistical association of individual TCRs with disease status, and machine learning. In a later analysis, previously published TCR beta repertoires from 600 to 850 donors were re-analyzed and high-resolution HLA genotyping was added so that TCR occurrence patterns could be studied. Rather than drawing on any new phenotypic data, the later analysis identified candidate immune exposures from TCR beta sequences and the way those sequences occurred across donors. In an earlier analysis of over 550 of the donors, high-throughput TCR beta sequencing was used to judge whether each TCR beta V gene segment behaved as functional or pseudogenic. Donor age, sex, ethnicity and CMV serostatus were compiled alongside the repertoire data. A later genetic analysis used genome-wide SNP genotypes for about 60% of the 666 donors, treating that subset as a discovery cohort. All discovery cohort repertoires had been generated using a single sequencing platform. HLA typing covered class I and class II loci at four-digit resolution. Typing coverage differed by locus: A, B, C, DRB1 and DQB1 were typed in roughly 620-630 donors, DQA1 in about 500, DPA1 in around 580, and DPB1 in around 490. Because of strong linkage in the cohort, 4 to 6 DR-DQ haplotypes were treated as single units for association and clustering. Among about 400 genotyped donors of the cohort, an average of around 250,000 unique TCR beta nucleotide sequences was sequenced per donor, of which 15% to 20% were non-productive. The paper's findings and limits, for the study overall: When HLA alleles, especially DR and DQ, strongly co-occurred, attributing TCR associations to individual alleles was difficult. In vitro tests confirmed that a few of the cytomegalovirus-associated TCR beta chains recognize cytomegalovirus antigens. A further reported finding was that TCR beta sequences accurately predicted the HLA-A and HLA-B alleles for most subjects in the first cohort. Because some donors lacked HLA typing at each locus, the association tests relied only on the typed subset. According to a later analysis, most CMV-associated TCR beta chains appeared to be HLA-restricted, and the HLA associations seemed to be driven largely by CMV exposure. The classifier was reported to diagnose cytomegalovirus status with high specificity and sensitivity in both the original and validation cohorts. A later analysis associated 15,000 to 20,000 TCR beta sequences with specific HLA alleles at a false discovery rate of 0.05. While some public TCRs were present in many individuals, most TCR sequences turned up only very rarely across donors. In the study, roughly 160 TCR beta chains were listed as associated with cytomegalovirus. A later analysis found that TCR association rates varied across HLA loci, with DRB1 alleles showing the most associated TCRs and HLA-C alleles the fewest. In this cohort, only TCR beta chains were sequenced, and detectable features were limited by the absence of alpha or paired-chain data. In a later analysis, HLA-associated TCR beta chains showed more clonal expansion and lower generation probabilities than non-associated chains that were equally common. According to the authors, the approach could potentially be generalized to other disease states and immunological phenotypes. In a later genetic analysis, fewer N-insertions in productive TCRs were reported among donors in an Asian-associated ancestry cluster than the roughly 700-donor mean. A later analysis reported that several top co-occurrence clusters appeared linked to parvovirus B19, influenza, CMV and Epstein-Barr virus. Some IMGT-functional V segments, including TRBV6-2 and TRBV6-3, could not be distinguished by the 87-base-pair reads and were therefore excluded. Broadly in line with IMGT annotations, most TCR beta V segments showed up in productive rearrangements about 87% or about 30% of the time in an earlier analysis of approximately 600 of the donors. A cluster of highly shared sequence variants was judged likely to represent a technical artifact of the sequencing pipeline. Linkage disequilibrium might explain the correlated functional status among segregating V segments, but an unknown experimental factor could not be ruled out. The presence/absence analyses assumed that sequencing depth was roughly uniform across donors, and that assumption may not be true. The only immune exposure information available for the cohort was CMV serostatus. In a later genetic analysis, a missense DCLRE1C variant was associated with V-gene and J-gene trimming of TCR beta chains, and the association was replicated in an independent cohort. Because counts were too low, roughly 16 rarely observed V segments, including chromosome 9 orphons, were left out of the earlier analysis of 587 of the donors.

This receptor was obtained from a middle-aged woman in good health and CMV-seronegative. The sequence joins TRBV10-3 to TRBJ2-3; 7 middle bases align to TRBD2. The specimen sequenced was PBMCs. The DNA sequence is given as TGTGCCACTGTAGCGGGCCTTGGCACAGATACGCAGTATTTT. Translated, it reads CATVAGLGTDTQYF.